This TCR beta chain stems from a study of response to subunit inactivated influenza vaccine. TCRdb re-analysed the RT-PCR reads in MiXCR, keeping a single row per CDR3 protein. The table lists around 600,000 distinct CDR3 sequences, around 11% of them singletons. The length of the CDR3 is 18 residues. V trimming: 3 bases; J trimming: 3 bases; junction bases outside the gene matches: 6. The germline V gene encodes CDR1 MDHEN and CDR2 SYDVKM. These sequences were also reported in another study, on T cells expressing NK-cell markers. That investigation notes: The authors generated TCR beta cDNA through 5'RACE template switching with UMIs. Repertoires of TCR beta were obtained from T cells sorted as CD3+CD56+NKG2C+, CD3+CD56+NKG2C- and CD3+CD56-NKG2C+. One of the eight sequenced donors was seronegative, whereas the other seven were HCMV-seropositive. These clonotypes also led the CD3+CD56-NKG2C+ fraction in a handful of donors.

The TCR comes from a man aged 50 to 59 who received an inactivated influenza vaccine. This chain connects TRBV28 to TRBJ2-6; 12 bases map to TRBD1. The sample in question was PBMCs from blood, obtained on the day of vaccination. The DNA for the CDR3 is TGTGCCAGCAGTTTGAGGGACAGGGGGCTAGTTGGGGCCAACGTCCTGACTTTC. Translating gives CASSLRDRGLVGANVLTF.